This T cell receptor beta chain derives from a study of T cell responses to AZD1222 COVID-19 vaccine. Sequencing used immunoSEQ multiplex PCR; TCRdb keeps in-frame clones, though not all of them. The table shows about 150,000 clones, with approximately 90% occurring only once. Overall study findings and caveats: Nearly half of spike-specific TCRs reportedly go after variant regions that carry no mutations.

The CDR3 loop spans 14 amino acids. V was clipped by 12 bases and J by 0 bases; unmatched bases: 6. Germline V gives CDR1 KGHDR, CDR2 SFDVKD. As to this clone: The antigen remains unidentified.

This clonotype originated in an adult in good health. The chain employs TRBV24-1 and TRBJ2-1, with 8 bases that match TRBD2. Sequencing used peripheral blood, obtained on day 0 of AZD1222 vaccination. The DNA for the CDR3 is TGTGCCTCCGCGGGGGGCAGCTCCTACAATGAGCAGTTCTTC. Amino acids: CASAGGSSYNEQFF.